This entry lists 18 T cell receptor beta chains sequenced from one sample in a study of OX40 agonist ivuxolimab in advanced cancers. Repertoires were generated with immunoSEQ multiplex PCR, while TCRdb's copy carries only in-frame clones and drops some. This sample has roughly 48,000 clones, with about 81% found just once. Specimen: CD4+ or CD8+ T cells sorted from blood, collected in a trial of the OX40 agonist ivuxolimab. These receptor sequences come from an adult with an advanced solid tumor such as melanoma, head and neck, liver or kidney cancer.

V is TRBV7-9 and J is TRBJ2-2, with a possible D match to TRBD2 (6 bases). Between the trimmed V and J ends, which lost 2 bases and 3 bases, there was a span of 16 bases. The CDR3 is 17 residues long. CDR1 SEHNR and CDR2 FQNEAQ come from the germline V gene (reference sequence). CDR3 sequence (DNA): TGTGCCAGCAGCTTAAACCCCCCGGGGGACCACACCGGGGAGCTGTTTTTT. It codes for CASSLNPPGDHTGELFF.

Written as DNA, the CDR3 is TGTGCCAGCAGCACGGGACAGGGGGCAGGACAGCCCCAGCATTTT. It encodes CASSTGQGAGQPQHF. The genes are TRBV2 and TRBJ1-5; TRBD1 aligns across 12 bases. Germline V gene lookup returns CDR1 SNHLY and CDR2 FYNNEI. V lost 6 bases to trimming and J lost 7 bases; unmatched junction nucleotides: 7. The CDR3 has 15 amino acids.

J is TRBJ2-7 and V is TRBV7-6, with D maybe TRBD1 (5 bases). Looked up from germline, CDR1 is SGHVS and CDR2 is FNYEAQ. The V end lost 5 bases, the J end lost 0 bases, and 14 bases lay between the germline ends. This CDR3 is built from 15 residues. For the CDR3, the DNA is TGTGCCAGCAGCCCGGACATAATACCCTCCTACGAGCAGTACTTC. Protein product: CASSPDIIPSYEQYF.

The rearrangement joins TRBV4-2 to TRBJ1-5; D might be TRBD1 (6 bases). Deletions cut 0 bases from V and 5 bases from J, with 14 bases between. The CDR3 has 16 residues. From germline, CDR1 is LGHNA and CDR2 YNFKEQ. Here the CDR3 DNA reads TGTGCCAGCAGCCAAGAATGGACAGAAATAGATCAGCCCCAGCATTTT. It translates to CASSQEWTEIDQPQHF.

In this sample, this clone turned up once. The chain combines TRBV11-2 with TRBJ2-5; D call uncertain. The CDR3 has 14 amino acids. The V gene lost 5 bases and the J gene lost 5 bases, with 15 bases spanning the gap. Germline lookup yields CDR1 SGHAT and CDR2 FQNNGV. CDR3 protein: CASSLKTPLETQYF. The DNA of the CDR3 is TGTGCCAGCAGCCTCAAGACCCCGCTGGAGACCCAGTACTTC.

This clone appeared once. CDR3 protein: CAIRSGTESSYNEQFF. The CDR3 nucleotides are TGTGCCATCAGGTCCGGGACGGAGAGCTCCTACAATGAGCAGTTCTTC. V is TRBV10-3 and J is TRBJ2-1; D might be TRBD1 or TRBD2, each matching 5 bases. The CDR3 is 16 amino acids. V was pared by 6 bases and J by 0 bases, with 15 bases between. Germline V lookup: CDR1 ENHRY, CDR2 SYGVKD.

The rearrangement joins TRBV4-2 to TRBJ2-7; 13 bases fit TRBD2. The CDR3 runs 15 residues. Germline CDR1 LGHNA, CDR2 YNFKEQ. J lost 2 bases, V lost 5 bases, and 3 bases had no gene match. CDR3 residues: CASSTGTSGTYEQYF. The CDR3 region has the DNA TGTGCCAGCAGCACCGGGACTAGCGGGACCTACGAGCAGTACTTC.

Details on this clone: This specimen includes other DNA sequences encoding the same CDR3. V usage is TRBV9 and J usage is TRBJ2-5; a weak D match, TRBD1 (6 bases). Trimming pared 0 bases from V and 1 base from J, leaving 7 bases between. The CDR3 spans 14 residues. Germline assignment: CDR1 SGDLS and CDR2 YYNGEE. CDR3 loop: CASSVAGAQETQYF. As DNA, the CDR3 is TGTGCCAGCAGCGTAGCAGGGGCCCAAGAGACCCAGTACTTC.

This sequence joins TRBV11-2 and TRBJ2-2; possible D gene TRBD1, 6 bases. Trimming shortened V by 6 bases and J by 5 bases, and 19 bases separated the two germline ends. Germline values: CDR1 SGHAT, CDR2 FQNNGV. CDR3 length equals 16 residues. In nucleotides, the CDR3 is TGTGCCAGCAGTCGAACCGGGACATTCCAGACCGGGGAGCTGTTTTTT. Translating it yields CASSRTGTFQTGELFF.

The V gene is TRBV7-8, the J gene TRBJ2-1; D perhaps matches TRBD1 (6 bases). Germline loops: CDR1 SGHVS, CDR2 FQNEAQ. The CDR3 sequence is 17 residues long. Trimming shortened V by 11 bases and J by 1 base, and 24 bases separated the two germline ends. The CDR3 loop reads CAQSGDKKGWSYNEQFF. The CDR3 region has the DNA TGTGCCCAATCCGGGGACAAAAAGGGATGGTCCTACAATGAGCAGTTCTTC.

V usage is TRBV4-1 and J usage is TRBJ2-1; 12 nucleotides agree with TRBD2. Germline V gene data show CDR1 as MGHRA and CDR2 as YSYEKL. V was clipped by 5 bases and J by 4 bases; unmatched bases: 6. The CDR3 is made up of 16 amino acids. The CDR3 nucleotides are TGCGCCAGCAGCAAAGCCGGGACTAGCGGGTACAATGAGCAGTTCTTC. As protein: CASSKAGTSGYNEQFF.

This clone was seen once. The chain recombines TRBV11-2 with TRBJ1-1; no reliable D call. The CDR3 has 12 amino acids. The germline V gene encodes CDR1 SGHAT and CDR2 FQNNGV. V lost 3 bases to trimming and J lost 1 base, with 3 bases between them. The CDR3 coding sequence is TGTGCCAGCAGCTTTTCGAACACTGAAGCTTTCTTT. Protein sequence: CASSFSNTEAFF.

V is TRBV27 and J is TRBJ2-5; TRBD2 matches at 7 bases. The V and J ends lost 2 bases and 1 base, in that order; junction bases with no gene match: 7. Germline CDR1 and CDR2: MNHEY and SMNVEV (reference sequence). The CDR3 is 16 amino acids. CDR3 nucleotide sequence: TGTGCCAGCAGTTTACTTGGGGGAGGGATCCAAGAGACCCAGTACTTC. Amino acids: CASSLLGGGIQETQYF.

The chain uses TRBV19 and TRBJ1-2, with 10 bases lining up with TRBD1. Germline trimming cut 9 bases from V and 3 bases from J; bases unmatched to any gene: 7. This CDR3 is 14 amino acids long. Germline assignment: CDR1 LNHDA and CDR2 SQIVND (reference sequence). This CDR3 reads CASSPTGGDYGYTF. As DNA, the CDR3 is TGTGCCAGCTCACCGACAGGGGGCGACTATGGCTACACCTTC.

This rearrangement joins TRBV6-5 to TRBJ1-2, with TRBD1 matching 7 bases. The V segment lost 5 bases and the J segment 2 bases; nucleotides outside the gene matches: 2. The CDR3 length is 13 residues. Germline V lookup: CDR1 MNHEY, CDR2 SVGAGI. CDR3 sequence (DNA): TGTGCCAGCAGTACAGGGGACAACTATGGCTACACCTTC. Translating it yields CASSTGDNYGYTF.

This chain links TRBV7-6 with TRBJ1-1; D is perhaps TRBD1 (5 bases). This CDR3 is 16 amino acids long. The germline V gene encodes CDR1 SGHVS and CDR2 FNYEAQ. V was shortened by 1 base and J by 2 bases, with 14 bases between the two germline ends. In DNA form, the CDR3 reads TGTGCCAGCAGCTTAGACGACAGCGGATATAACACTGAAGCTTTCTTT. Encoded protein: CASSLDDSGYNTEAFF.

CDR3 nucleotide sequence: TGTGCCAGCTCACCAGCCAGGAGAACCTACGAGCAGTACTTC. Protein: CASSPARRTYEQYF. This chain uses TRBV18 with TRBJ2-7; no clear D gene. V was cut by 2 bases and J by 2 bases, with 10 bases left in between. This CDR3 has 14 residues. From germline, CDR1 is KGHSH and CDR2 LQKENI.

The V call is TRBV4-1, the J call TRBJ1-3; D gene uncertain. The CDR3 has 15 residues. V gave up 4 bases and J gave up 5 bases, with 15 bases separating them. Germline V gene data show CDR1 as MGHRA and CDR2 as YSYEKL. The CDR3 reads CASSPMGGRRNTIYF. The CDR3 coding sequence is TGCGCCAGCAGCCCTATGGGAGGGAGAAGAAACACCATATATTTT.